This T cell receptor beta chain emerged from a study of beta chain features in type 1 diabetes (dated by TCRdb to 2016 to 2018). Turning to the overall study: No differences in mean age, gender distribution, total cell number or subset yield were found between patients and healthy donors. A total of about 100 million sorted cells were examined across all samples, and RNA yield correlated strongly with the number of cells per subset. The study compared TCRB repertoires of sorted circulating CD4+ T cell subsets between recently diagnosed type 1 diabetes patients and matched healthy donors. Whereas all 28 donors provided naive and central memory subsets, regulatory and stem cell-like memory subsets were isolated from just 8 patients and roughly 8 healthy donors.

A note on this clone: Its cognate antigen has yet to be identified. One base away there is no much larger clone; base qualities are not given.

Each donor gave one peripheral blood draw, approximately 110 mL on average, collected into heparinised tubes. A BD FACSAria II and a panel including CD45RO, CCR7, CD25, CD127, CD95 and CD27 were used to sort naive, central memory, regulatory and stem cell-like memory CD4+ T cells. Purity was above 95% for every sorted population. PBMCs were separated immediately by Lymphoprep density gradient centrifugation and were stained directly, without being cultured. Samples were stained and sorted in pairs, with one healthy donor and one patient per experiment, so that batch effects were minimized. The entire isolated RNA was reverse transcribed using the High Capacity cDNA Reverse Transcription Kit, and thus expressed TCRB transcripts were sequenced. Deep immunoSEQ sequencing was applied to naive, central memory and regulatory T cell samples, giving an average of around 3.8 million total reads per sample. After sorted cells were lysed in RLT buffer, RNA was extracted with DNase-treated RNeasy Micro or Mini kits, with the choice depending on cell number. To prevent cross-contamination, every cell subset was processed on its own, while patient and healthy donor samples were processed together. The immunoSEQ multiplex PCR was used to amplify TCRB sequences from cDNA, generating 87-bp fragments that spanned the CDR3 region. The amplicons were sequenced using the Illumina HiSeq platform. Processing in the source paper ran as follows. Synthetic template baselines were used to correct PCR bias computationally, reads within Hamming distance 2 were collapsed, and singletons that could not be merged were discarded. Reads were aligned to IMGT to assign V, D and J genes, CDR3 length, and insertions or deletions at six rearrangement sites. Within each subset, clonotype counts were normalized to sorted cell number, after which true diversity and Gini coefficients were computed with the tcR R package. The overlap coefficient, calculated on TCRB nucleotide sequences, was used to measure repertoire sharing. Imported from immuneACCESS, the table was reduced by TCRdb to in-frame sequences with V and J called. These copies leave out some clones; in studies compared against another copy, an unresolved V gene accounts for under half, and the cause of the remainder is not known. V and J calls and clone size are copied from that table; D and trimming were computed from the DNA. This sample is represented by around 70,000 clones; approximately 50% of them were singletons. The leading ten clones occupy roughly 0.65% of the sample.

The V end loses 2 bases and the J end loses 0 bases, and a stretch of 5 bases separates them. CDR1 and CDR2 were assigned from the germline V gene as MNHEY and SVGAGI. The CDR3 goes from the cysteine to the phenylalanine over 14 residues. Only the CDR3 DNA is retained, 42 bases long and in frame from the first base. Results and caveats for the whole study, not just this receptor: Because cDNA was sequenced instead of genomic DNA, activated cells with high expression could be over-represented, although the groups did not differ in activation or CD3 levels. PCR may preferentially amplify shorter templates, but because patient and control samples were amplified and corrected together, any resulting skew would affect both groups equally. Naive, central memory and regulatory TCRB repertoires appeared more similar among patients than among healthy donors. HLA sub-analyses involved small numbers of individuals, so any influence of HLA type on TCRB rearrangement remained unresolved. Type 1 diabetes patients showed a moderate but significant shortening of TCRB CDR3 length in all four CD4+ subsets. At VDJ recombination sites, patients with type 1 diabetes made fewer insertions and deleted more nucleotides, a pattern implying thymic rearrangement abnormalities.

Material for sequencing was central memory CD4+ T cells from blood. This receptor was identified in a man younger than 40 with type 1 diabetes. The rearranged segments are TRBV6-5 and TRBJ1-5; a tentative D match to TRBD1 spans 5 bases. The nucleotides are TGTGCCAGCAGTTACGACAGTAGCAATCAGCCCCAGCATTTT. Translated, this gives CASSYDSSNQPQHF.